What follows are 18 T cell receptor beta chains derived from one specimen sequenced in a study of cytomegalovirus exposure and HLA in healthy donors. Use of 60 Vbeta and 13 Jbeta primers characterized the PCR. The method was immunoSEQ multiplex PCR; TCRdb's version includes in-frame clones alone and lacks a portion of them. There are about 180,000 clones in the sample; roughly four fifths occur only once, and under 0.6% lies in the top ten. Sample: PBMCs. The receptors were sampled from a woman between 45 and 65 years old in good health and CMV-seronegative.

The chain couples TRBV20-1 to TRBJ2-1; TRBD1 is a possible D gene (7 bases). The V gene lost 5 bases and the J gene lost 9 bases, with 11 bases spanning the gap. The germline CDR1 and CDR2 sequences are DFQATT and SNEGSKA (reference sequence). The CDR3 has 11 residues. CDR3 loop: CSAGGGSEQFF. The CDR3 coding sequence is TGCAGTGCTGGAGGGGGCAGTGAGCAGTTCTTC.

V gene TRBV19 combines with J gene TRBJ2-3; 9 bases line up with TRBD1. The CDR3 has 17 residues. CDR1 and CDR2 (germline): LNHDA, SQIVND (reference sequence). Unmatched junction bases numbered 10, after V lost 5 bases and J lost 1 base. CDR3 in DNA: TGTGCCAGTAGTTCCTTATGGGACAGGGAGGGCACAGATACGCAGTATTTT. It translates to CASSSLWDREGTDTQYF.

The V gene is TRBV27, the J gene TRBJ2-1, with 7 positions matching TRBD2. The junction had 0 bases not matched to a gene; V was cut back by 8 bases and J by 11 bases. The CDR3 has 9 residues. CDR1 and CDR2 from the germline V gene are MNHEY and SMNVEV (reference sequence). CDR3 sequence: CASGTKQFF. Written as DNA, the CDR3 is TGTGCCAGCGGGACTAAGCAGTTCTTC.

The rearrangement joins TRBV5-1 to TRBJ2-7, with D possibly TRBD2 on 6 matching bases. Germline V lookup: CDR1 SGHRS, CDR2 YFSETQ. V was shortened by 3 bases and J by 2 bases, with 18 bases between the two germline ends. This CDR3 has 16 amino acids. The CDR3 loop reads CASSWGTPDGPYEQYF. The CDR3 DNA is TGCGCCAGCAGCTGGGGGACTCCGGACGGCCCCTACGAGCAGTACTTC.

The chain links TRBV10-2 to TRBJ2-7; perhaps TRBD2 as D (5 bases). This CDR3 comprises 15 residues. CDR1 and CDR2 (germline): WSHSY, SAAADI. V lost 2 bases, J lost 0 bases, and 11 bases lay in between. For the CDR3, the DNA is TGCGCCAGCAGTGAGAACCCTCGGGGCTCCTACGAGCAGTACTTC. This sequence encodes CASSENPRGSYEQYF.

This clone has just one count. The V call is TRBV25-1, the J call TRBJ2-7, with 7 bases fitting TRBD1. Germline V gene sequence: CDR1 MGHDK, CDR2 SYGVNS. The junction had 2 bases not matched to a gene; V was cut back by 6 bases and J by 0 bases. The CDR3 loop spans 13 amino acids. The DNA of the CDR3 is TGTGCCAGCAGCGGGACAGCCTCCTACGAGCAGTACTTC. Translated, it gives CASSGTASYEQYF.

The rearrangement links TRBV14 to TRBJ2-5; unclear D gene. Trimming took 4 bases from V and 4 from J, leaving 10 bases between them. CDR1 is SGHDN, CDR2 FVKESK, per germline. The CDR3 runs to 13 residues. The CDR3 DNA is TGTGCCAGCAGCCCACAAATAGCAGAGACCCAGTACTTC. Its protein product is CASSPQIAETQYF.

The chain carries TRBV19 and TRBJ1-2; no firm D call. V lost 3 bases to trimming and J lost 8 bases, with 16 bases between them. CDR1 is LNHDA and CDR2 is SQIVND in the germline V gene (reference sequence). CDR3 size: 14 residues. CDR3 loop: CASSIRDPSGGYTF. CDR3 coding DNA: TGTGCCAGTAGTATTAGAGACCCATCGGGGGGCTACACCTTC.

As concerns this clone: The conserved final phenylalanine or tryptophan is absent from the CDR3, which likely points to a read error. The V gene is TRBV20-1, the J gene TRBJ1-1; D uncertain. Germline CDR1 reads DFQATT; CDR2 reads SNEGSKA (reference sequence). The V end was cut by 5 bases, the J end by 8 bases, with 9 bases between. CDR3 size: 10 residues. CDR3 sequence reads: CSAGGREAFL. In nucleotides, the CDR3 is TGCAGTGCTGGCGGGCGGGAAGCTTTCCTT.

Of note for this clone: The sample holds other DNA sequences that translate to the same CDR3. The chain combines TRBV19 with TRBJ1-5; a possible D gene is TRBD1 (5 bases). This CDR3 is 14 amino acids long. The germline V gene has CDR1 LNHDA and CDR2 SQIVND (reference sequence). With 6 bases removed from V and 0 bases from J, the gap between germline ends came to 9 bases. The CDR3: CASSSRDSNQPQHF. The CDR3 DNA reads TGTGCCAGTAGCAGCAGGGATAGCAATCAGCCCCAGCATTTT.

The rearrangement joins TRBV19 to TRBJ1-2; 8 bases align to TRBD1. J was trimmed by 7 bases and V by 0 bases; bases with no gene match: 4. The length of the CDR3 is 14 residues. Germline V CDR1 and CDR2: LNHDA, SQIVND (reference sequence). DNA for the CDR3: TGTGCCAGTAGTATAGACTGGACAGGGCCTGGCTACACCTTC. Residues: CASSIDWTGPGYTF.

The rearrangement links TRBV11-2 to TRBJ2-5; 11 nucleotides align to TRBD2. CDR1 and CDR2 from the germline V gene are SGHAT and FQNNGV. Unmatched junction bases numbered 7, after V lost 3 bases and J lost 4 bases. The length of the CDR3 is 16 residues. CDR3 sequence: CASSLMTSGIRETQYF. DNA of the CDR3: TGTGCCAGCAGCTTGATGACTAGCGGGATTCGAGAGACCCAGTACTTC.

This clone has a handful of counts. CDR3 DNA: TGTGCCAGCAGCTTCGAGGCGTCCTCTGGGGCCAACGTCCTGACTTTC. Amino acid sequence: CASSFEASSGANVLTF. The gene calls are TRBV5-6 and TRBJ2-6; D ambiguous. The CDR3 sequence is 16 residues long. Trimming pared 2 bases from V and 0 bases from J, leaving 9 bases between. Germline lookup yields CDR1 SGHDT and CDR2 YYEEEE.

J is TRBJ1-2 and V is TRBV30; 7 bases fit TRBD1. Trimming at V came to 2 bases and at J to 4 bases, leaving 7 bases not matched to a gene. The CDR3 has 14 residues. Germline loops: CDR1 GTSNPN, CDR2 SVGIG (reference sequence). The CDR3 protein is CAWSRTGAFYGYTF. The CDR3 coding sequence is TGTGCCTGGAGTCGGACAGGAGCCTTCTATGGCTACACCTTC.

J is TRBJ1-3 and V is TRBV10-3, with 9 bases fitting TRBD1. The CDR3 runs 15 residues. The germline V gene has CDR1 ENHRY and CDR2 SYGVKD. The ends lost 4 bases at V and 0 bases at J; junction bases unmatched: 1. CDR3 region: CAISGDRASGNTIYF. CDR3 coding DNA: TGTGCCATCAGTGGGGACAGGGCCTCTGGAAACACCATATATTTT.

About this clone itself: Given the absence of the conserved phenylalanine or tryptophan at the CDR3 end, a read error is likely. The chain carries TRBV27 and TRBJ2-7, with 9 bases matching TRBD1. There are 13 residues in the CDR3. Germline V gives CDR1 MNHEY, CDR2 SMNVEV (reference sequence). The ends lost 5 bases at V and 2 bases at J; junction bases unmatched: 1. CDR3 DNA: TGTGCCAGCAGTCACAGGGGGCCCTACGAGCAGTACCTC. Encoded protein: CASSHRGPYEQYL.

The chain uses TRBV28 and TRBJ2-5; 10 bases map to TRBD1. The germline gives CDR1 MDHEN, CDR2 SYDVKM. The trim removed 1 base at V and 5 bases at J, leaving 19 bases unmatched. CDR3 length: 20 amino acids. The DNA for the CDR3 is TGTGCCAGCAGTTTATTTCTTGGGACAGGGGAGTTACGAAGCACGGAGACCCAGTACTTC. It codes for CASSLFLGTGELRSTETQYF. Using reference TRBV28 and TRBJ2-5 for the parts outside the CDR3, the full variable domain is DVKVTQSSRYLVKRTGEKVFLECVQDMDHENMFWYRQDPGLGLRLIYFSYDVKMKEKGDIPEGYSVSREKKERFSLILESASTNQTSMYLCASSLFLGTGELRSTETQYFGPGTRLLVL.

The V gene is TRBV5-1, the J gene TRBJ1-1, with D possibly TRBD1 on 5 matching bases. The CDR3 loop spans 15 amino acids. Trimming stripped 0 bases from V and 0 bases from J, with 9 bases between. Germline V lookup: CDR1 SGHRS, CDR2 YFSETQ. CDR3 in DNA: TGCGCCAGCAGCTTGGAAGGGGCCATGAACACTGAAGCTTTCTTT. Protein: CASSLEGAMNTEAFF.